Listed below are T cell receptor beta chains from one sample, sequenced in a study of cytomegalovirus exposure and HLA in healthy donors. Sequencing was performed with immunoSEQ multiplex PCR; in TCRdb, only in-frame clones are kept and a portion is missing. Among about 140,000 clones listed, roughly four fifths were seen once. The sequenced sample was PBMCs. The receptors here all came from a female donor in good health and CMV-seropositive. Both conserved end residues are part of each CDR3. Fields, in order: D gene, V gene, clone size, J gene, CDR3 DNA, CDR3 protein. A D gene is named only where the DNA matches it firmly. Rows may omit the clone size; those that give it use once, few, many or a size class.

D gene: NA
V gene: TRBV4-1
clone size: few
J gene: TRBJ2-1
CDR3 DNA: TGCGCCAGCAGCTGCGCTCTGGAGCAGTTCTTC
CDR3 protein: CASSCALEQFF

D gene: TRBD1
V gene: TRBV28
clone size: NA
J gene: TRBJ2-7
CDR3 DNA: TGTGCCAGCAGGCGGACAGGCGCCTCCTACGAGCAGTACTTC
CDR3 protein: CASRRTGASYEQYF

D gene: NA
V gene: TRBV10-2
clone size: once
J gene: TRBJ2-1
CDR3 DNA: TGCGCCAGCAGTGAGTACTCGTACAATGAGCAGTTCTTC
CDR3 protein: CASSEYSYNEQFF

D gene: NA
V gene: TRBV9
clone size: NA
J gene: TRBJ2-1
CDR3 DNA: TGTGCCAGCAGCGTAGTTCCGGCGGGCGATTACAATGAGCAGTTCTTC
CDR3 protein: CASSVVPAGDYNEQFF

D gene: TRBD1
V gene: TRBV30
clone size: once
J gene: TRBJ1-1
CDR3 DNA: TGTGCCTGGACGACGGCAGGGGGATTGAGGACTGAAGCTTTCTTT
CDR3 protein: CAWTTAGGLRTEAFF

D gene: TRBD1
V gene: TRBV7-8
clone size: few
J gene: TRBJ2-7
CDR3 DNA: TGTGCCAGCAGCCCGACAGGGGGCTACGAGCAGTACTTC
CDR3 protein: CASSPTGGYEQYF

D gene: NA
V gene: TRBV5-1
clone size: NA
J gene: TRBJ2-7
CDR3 DNA: TGCGCCAGCAGCACACAGGGCCTGGACGAGCAGTACTTC
CDR3 protein: CASSTQGLDEQYF

D gene: NA
V gene: TRBV19
clone size: once
J gene: TRBJ1-2
CDR3 DNA: TGTGCCAGTAGTATCGAGGTAGAAGAAGATGGCTACACCTTC
CDR3 protein: CASSIEVEEDGYTF

D gene: NA
V gene: TRBV9
clone size: NA
J gene: TRBJ1-4
CDR3 DNA: TGTGCCAGCAGCGTAGCCACAGGGATCCCTAATGAAAAACTGTTTTTT
CDR3 protein: CASSVATGIPNEKLFF

D gene: NA
V gene: TRBV7-9
clone size: NA
J gene: TRBJ1-1
CDR3 DNA: TGTTCCAGCAGCGTGACGGGTGCCACTGAAGCTTTCTTT
CDR3 protein: CSSSVTGATEAFF

D gene: TRBD1
V gene: TRBV4-1
clone size: NA
J gene: TRBJ2-7
CDR3 DNA: TGCGCCAGCAGCCAGCCCCTGACAGGGTCCACCTACGAGCAGTACTTC
CDR3 protein: CASSQPLTGSTYEQYF

D gene: NA
V gene: TRBV6-1
clone size: NA
J gene: TRBJ1-1
CDR3 DNA: TGTGCCAGCAGTGAGGGGCAGGGAAAAGCTTTCTTT
CDR3 protein: CASSEGQGKAFF

D gene: NA
V gene: TRBV7-2
clone size: NA
J gene: TRBJ1-1
CDR3 DNA: TGTGCCAGCAGCTTAGTGGGTGGCGGGGTGAACACTGAAGCTTTCTTT
CDR3 protein: CASSLVGGGVNTEAFF

D gene: NA
V gene: TRBV5-1
clone size: few
J gene: TRBJ1-5
CDR3 DNA: TGCGCCAGCAGCTTGGCCGGGGGTACGGATCAGCCCCAGCATTTT
CDR3 protein: CASSLAGGTDQPQHF

D gene: TRBD2
V gene: TRBV2
clone size: NA
J gene: TRBJ2-5
CDR3 DNA: TGTGCCAGCAGTGAAAGGCCTAGCGGGAGGAAAGAGACCCAGTACTTC
CDR3 protein: CASSERPSGRKETQYF

D gene: NA
V gene: TRBV5-5
clone size: NA
J gene: TRBJ2-1
CDR3 DNA: TGTGCCAGCAGCTTACAGCGGAGGGAGACAAATGAGCAGTTCTTC
CDR3 protein: CASSLQRRETNEQFF

D gene: NA
V gene: TRBV10-1
clone size: few
J gene: TRBJ2-5
CDR3 DNA: TGCGCCAGCAGTGAGACAGCAGGGGAGACCCAGTACTTC
CDR3 protein: CASSETAGETQYF

D gene: TRBD1
V gene: TRBV23-1
clone size: NA
J gene: TRBJ2-1
CDR3 DNA: TGCGCCAGCAGTCATGGGACAGGGGGCAGGAATGAGCAGTTCTTC
CDR3 protein: CASSHGTGGRNEQFF

D gene: NA
V gene: TRBV7-2
clone size: NA
J gene: TRBJ2-3
CDR3 DNA: TGTGCCAGCAGCCCCAACACAGATACGCAGTATTTT
CDR3 protein: CASSPNTDTQYF

D gene: TRBD2
V gene: TRBV5-1
clone size: NA
J gene: TRBJ2-7
CDR3 DNA: TGCGCCAGCAGCACGGTCCTAGCGGGAGGCTACGAGCAGTACTTC
CDR3 protein: CASSTVLAGGYEQYF

D gene: NA
V gene: TRBV5-1
clone size: NA
J gene: TRBJ2-1
CDR3 DNA: TGCGCCAGCAGCTTAGGGCTAGCAAACAATGAGCAGTTCTTC
CDR3 protein: CASSLGLANNEQFF

D gene: NA
V gene: TRBV2
clone size: NA
J gene: TRBJ1-2
CDR3 DNA: TGTGCCAGCAGAAGGGAAATGAGACAGTATGGCTACACCTTC
CDR3 protein: CASRREMRQYGYTF

D gene: NA
V gene: TRBV9
clone size: few
J gene: TRBJ2-5
CDR3 DNA: TGTGCCAGCAGCGCCCACGGTCCCGAGACCCAGTACTTC
CDR3 protein: CASSAHGPETQYF

D gene: NA
V gene: TRBV27
clone size: NA
J gene: TRBJ2-7
CDR3 DNA: TGTGCCAGCAGTTTATCGATTGGCGAGGGTTCCTACGAGCAGTACTTC
CDR3 protein: CASSLSIGEGSYEQYF

D gene: NA
V gene: TRBV2
clone size: NA
J gene: TRBJ2-1
CDR3 DNA: TGTGCCAGCAGTGGGAAGGGGGAGGGCTACAATGAGCAGTTCTTC
CDR3 protein: CASSGKGEGYNEQFF

D gene: TRBD1
V gene: TRBV9
clone size: NA
J gene: TRBJ2-7
CDR3 DNA: TGTGCCAGCAGCGTAGGGGACAGGGCTACCTACGAGCAGTACTTC
CDR3 protein: CASSVGDRATYEQYF

D gene: NA
V gene: TRBV7-9
clone size: NA
J gene: TRBJ2-7
CDR3 DNA: TGTGCCAGCAGCCCGGGCCAGGGACTTTACGAGCAGTACTTC
CDR3 protein: CASSPGQGLYEQYF

D gene: TRBD2
V gene: TRBV30
clone size: few
J gene: TRBJ2-2
CDR3 DNA: TGTGCCTTACGGCTGAGCGGGGGGCGAGCCGGGGAGCTGTTTTTT
CDR3 protein: CALRLSGGRAGELFF

D gene: TRBD1
V gene: TRBV6-6
clone size: NA
J gene: TRBJ2-1
CDR3 DNA: TGTGCCAGCAACGATCGGACAGGGGGCTCCTACAATGAGCAGTTCTTC
CDR3 protein: CASNDRTGGSYNEQFF

D gene: TRBD2
V gene: TRBV5-1
clone size: NA
J gene: TRBJ2-7
CDR3 DNA: TGCGCCAGCAGCTTGGATGCGACTAGCGTTTACGAGCAGTACTTC
CDR3 protein: CASSLDATSVYEQYF

D gene: TRBD1
V gene: TRBV19
clone size: NA
J gene: TRBJ1-1
CDR3 DNA: TGTGCCAGTAGTATAAACAGGGGGAACACTGAAGCTTTCTTT
CDR3 protein: CASSINRGNTEAFF

D gene: NA
V gene: TRBV14
clone size: NA
J gene: TRBJ2-6
CDR3 DNA: TGTGCCAGCAGCCAAACTTCCTCTGGGGCCAACGTCCTGACTTTC
CDR3 protein: CASSQTSSGANVLTF

D gene: NA
V gene: TRBV6-6
clone size: NA
J gene: TRBJ2-7
CDR3 DNA: TGTGCCAGCAGCCTCGGGGGAGGTACCTCCTACGAGCAGTACTTC
CDR3 protein: CASSLGGGTSYEQYF

D gene: TRBD1
V gene: TRBV28
clone size: NA
J gene: TRBJ2-7
CDR3 DNA: TGTGCCAGCAGTTTATACACAGGGGCATCCTACGAGCAGTACTTC
CDR3 protein: CASSLYTGASYEQYF

D gene: TRBD2
V gene: TRBV19
clone size: NA
J gene: TRBJ2-3
CDR3 DNA: TGTGCCAGTAGATTAGCGGGGGCATCAGATACGCAGTATTTT
CDR3 protein: CASRLAGASDTQYF

D gene: TRBD2
V gene: TRBV6-5
clone size: NA
J gene: TRBJ2-7
CDR3 DNA: TGTGCCAGCCGGGAGCGGGAGGCCTACGAGCAGTACTTC
CDR3 protein: CASREREAYEQYF

D gene: NA
V gene: TRBV11-2
clone size: NA
J gene: TRBJ2-3
CDR3 DNA: TGTGCCAGCAGCCCCGGGCACAGTGGCGGGGTGGGGCTGTATTTT
CDR3 protein: CASSPGHSGGVGLYF

D gene: NA
V gene: TRBV7-8
clone size: NA
J gene: TRBJ2-3
CDR3 DNA: TGTGCCAGCAGCCGACTATTTACAGACACAGATACGCAGTATTTT
CDR3 protein: CASSRLFTDTDTQYF

D gene: TRBD1
V gene: TRBV2
clone size: NA
J gene: TRBJ1-5
CDR3 DNA: TGTGCCAGCAGGGGGGGACAGGGATTCTATGAGCCCCAGCATTTT
CDR3 protein: CASRGGQGFYEPQHF

D gene: TRBD2
V gene: TRBV7-3
clone size: NA
J gene: TRBJ2-3
CDR3 DNA: TGTGCCAGCAGCTCTACTAGCGCTAGCACAGATACGCAGTATTTT
CDR3 protein: CASSSTSASTDTQYF

D gene: NA
V gene: TRBV19
clone size: NA
J gene: TRBJ2-3
CDR3 DNA: TGTGCCAGTAGTATAGCAGTCCCCACAGATACGCAGTATTTT
CDR3 protein: CASSIAVPTDTQYF

D gene: NA
V gene: TRBV18
clone size: NA
J gene: TRBJ2-4
CDR3 DNA: TGTGCCAGCTCACCACCGACAGGACTCCTAGCCAAAAACATTCAGTACTTC
CDR3 protein: CASSPPTGLLAKNIQYF

D gene: NA
V gene: TRBV19
clone size: NA
J gene: TRBJ2-1
CDR3 DNA: TGTGCCAGTAGTATCCTTAATCTAGGGGGGGCGAGTCACAATGAGCAGTTCTTC
CDR3 protein: CASSILNLGGASHNEQFF

D gene: NA
V gene: TRBV29-1
clone size: NA
J gene: TRBJ2-3
CDR3 DNA: TGCAGCGAGACAGGGGAAGCGGGGACAGATACGCAGTATTTT
CDR3 protein: CSETGEAGTDTQYF

D gene: NA
V gene: TRBV19
clone size: NA
J gene: TRBJ1-6
CDR3 DNA: TGTGCCAGTAATAAGGGGAATAATTCACCCCTCCACTTT
CDR3 protein: CASNKGNNSPLHF

D gene: TRBD1
V gene: TRBV5-1
clone size: few
J gene: TRBJ2-2
CDR3 DNA: TGCGCCAGCAGCTTGATGGGACAGTCGAACACCGGGGAGCTGTTTTTT
CDR3 protein: CASSLMGQSNTGELFF

D gene: NA
V gene: TRBV19
clone size: few
J gene: TRBJ2-6
CDR3 DNA: TGTGCCAGTAGTAGGGGGCGGGGACAGGGGGCCAACGTCCTGACTTTC
CDR3 protein: CASSRGRGQGANVLTF

D gene: NA
V gene: TRBV21-1
clone size: NA
J gene: TRBJ2-7
CDR3 DNA: TGTGCCAGCAGCAACTGTCGTAGGACAGGCTCCTACGAGCAGTACTTC
CDR3 protein: CASSNCRRTGSYEQYF

D gene: NA
V gene: TRBV4-2
clone size: NA
J gene: TRBJ1-1
CDR3 DNA: TGTGCCAGCACTCGCGGGGGGGAAACTGAAGCTTTCTTT
CDR3 protein: CASTRGGETEAFF

D gene: NA
V gene: TRBV7-9
clone size: NA
J gene: TRBJ2-7
CDR3 DNA: TGTGCCAGCAGCTTAGAGCGCGCGGATACCTACGAGCAGTACTTC
CDR3 protein: CASSLERADTYEQYF

D gene: TRBD2
V gene: TRBV28
clone size: few
J gene: TRBJ2-2
CDR3 DNA: TGTGCCAGCAGTTCCCCATCCGTAGCTAGCGGGGGTACCGGGGAGCTGTTTTTT
CDR3 protein: CASSSPSVASGGTGELFF

D gene: TRBD2
V gene: TRBV19
clone size: NA
J gene: TRBJ2-3
CDR3 DNA: TGTGCCAGTAGTTTGTGGACTAGCGGTATCACAACAGATACGCAGTATTTT
CDR3 protein: CASSLWTSGITTDTQYF

D gene: NA
V gene: TRBV7-8
clone size: NA
J gene: TRBJ1-6
CDR3 DNA: TGTGCCAGCAGCTTTTTGATGAGGGGGTCACCCCTCCACTTT
CDR3 protein: CASSFLMRGSPLHF

D gene: NA
V gene: TRBV7-9
clone size: NA
J gene: TRBJ2-5
CDR3 DNA: TGTGCCAGCAGCTTAGGTGGCGGGACGGAGACCCAGTACTTC
CDR3 protein: CASSLGGGTETQYF

D gene: TRBD2
V gene: TRBV25-1
clone size: NA
J gene: TRBJ2-7
CDR3 DNA: TGTGCCAGCACTCCGGGGGCGGGGGGCGAGCAGTACTTC
CDR3 protein: CASTPGAGGEQYF

D gene: TRBD2
V gene: TRBV11-2
clone size: NA
J gene: TRBJ2-7
CDR3 DNA: TGTGCCAGCAGCTTAGTCGCTAGCGGGACCGGGAACTACGAGCAGTACTTC
CDR3 protein: CASSLVASGTGNYEQYF

D gene: TRBD2
V gene: TRBV6-6
clone size: NA
J gene: TRBJ2-7
CDR3 DNA: TGTGCCAGCAGTAAGCGGACTAGCGAAATTCCTGAGCAGTACTTC
CDR3 protein: CASSKRTSEIPEQYF

D gene: NA
V gene: TRBV6-6
clone size: NA
J gene: TRBJ1-5
CDR3 DNA: TGTGCCAGCAGAAACTTCGGACTTAGCAATCAGCCCCAGCATTTT
CDR3 protein: CASRNFGLSNQPQHF

D gene: TRBD2
V gene: TRBV7-8
clone size: NA
J gene: TRBJ2-1
CDR3 DNA: TGTGCCAGCAGCGTGACTAGCGGGGGTTATCCCTACAATGAGCAGTTCTTC
CDR3 protein: CASSVTSGGYPYNEQFF

D gene: NA
V gene: TRBV7-5
clone size: NA
J gene: TRBJ1-1
CDR3 DNA: TGTGCCAGAAGAATGTTGACAGGGAATGAGTACACTGAAGCTTTCTTT
CDR3 protein: CARRMLTGNEYTEAFF